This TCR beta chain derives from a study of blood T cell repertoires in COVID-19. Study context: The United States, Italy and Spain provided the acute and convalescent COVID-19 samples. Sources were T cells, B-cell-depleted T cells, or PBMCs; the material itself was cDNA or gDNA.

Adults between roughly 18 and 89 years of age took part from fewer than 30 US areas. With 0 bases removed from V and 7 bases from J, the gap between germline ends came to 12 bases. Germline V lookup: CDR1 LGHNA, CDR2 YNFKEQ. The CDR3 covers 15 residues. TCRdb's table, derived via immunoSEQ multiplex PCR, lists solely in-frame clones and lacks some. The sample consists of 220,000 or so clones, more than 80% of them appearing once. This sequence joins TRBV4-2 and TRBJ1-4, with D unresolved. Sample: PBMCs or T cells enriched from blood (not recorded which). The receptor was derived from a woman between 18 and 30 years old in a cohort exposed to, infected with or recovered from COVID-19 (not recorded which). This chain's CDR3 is CASSQDTGGPEKLFF. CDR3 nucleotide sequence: TGTGCCAGCAGCCAAGATACGGGAGGACCTGAAAAACTGTTTTTT.